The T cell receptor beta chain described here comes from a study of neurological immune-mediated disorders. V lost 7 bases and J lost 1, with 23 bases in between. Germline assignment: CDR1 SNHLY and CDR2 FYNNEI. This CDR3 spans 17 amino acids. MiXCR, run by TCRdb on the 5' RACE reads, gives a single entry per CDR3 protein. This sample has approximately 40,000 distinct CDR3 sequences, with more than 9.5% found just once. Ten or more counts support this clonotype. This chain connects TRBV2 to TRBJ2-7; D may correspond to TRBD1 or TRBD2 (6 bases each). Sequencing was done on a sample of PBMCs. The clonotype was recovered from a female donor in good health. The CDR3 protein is CASMTHREAFWSYEQYF. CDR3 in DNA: TGTGCCAGCATGACCCACAGGGAGGCGTTCTGGTCCTACGAGCAGTACTTC.